One TCR beta chain is described in this entry. Antigen: not known. The sample carries other DNA sequences with the same CDR3. The record originates from a study of persistence of HIV-infected CD4 T cells. Overall study: Suppressive ART had lasted a median of about eight years.

Findings and limits, study-wide: Antigen-responding cells were enriched for degenerate expanded CDR3beta sequences. Compared with CD3/CD28-stimulated cells, CMV- and Gag-responding cells showed lower TCRbeta richness.

The immunoSEQ assay was version 4, run in survey mode. Generated by immunoSEQ multiplex PCR, the TCRdb table keeps only in-frame clones and is missing some. Among 25,000 to 35,000 clones listed, around 73% were seen once. Stimulation used 8 to 10 ug/mL lysate from CMV-infected fibroblasts. CD40L-negative CD69-negative CD45RO-high memory CD4+ T cells were sorted as populations depleted of antigen-responding cells. Suppressive ART was started during chronic HIV-1 infection in these adults. Trimming took 0 bases from V and 0 from J, leaving 6 bases between them. This CDR3 has 14 residues. Germline V CDR1 and CDR2: GTSNPN, SVGIG (reference sequence).

The specimen was CD4+ T cells sorted from PBMCs after approximately 19-hour stimulation, collected from a patient who received antiretroviral therapy. The chain is built from TRBV30 and TRBJ1-5, with D unresolved. The clonotype was recovered from an adult woman with HIV who was CMV-seropositive. The CDR3 sequence: CAWSVLNSNQPQHF. The CDR3 DNA follows: TGTGCCTGGAGTGTACTTAATAGCAATCAGCCCCAGCATTTT.